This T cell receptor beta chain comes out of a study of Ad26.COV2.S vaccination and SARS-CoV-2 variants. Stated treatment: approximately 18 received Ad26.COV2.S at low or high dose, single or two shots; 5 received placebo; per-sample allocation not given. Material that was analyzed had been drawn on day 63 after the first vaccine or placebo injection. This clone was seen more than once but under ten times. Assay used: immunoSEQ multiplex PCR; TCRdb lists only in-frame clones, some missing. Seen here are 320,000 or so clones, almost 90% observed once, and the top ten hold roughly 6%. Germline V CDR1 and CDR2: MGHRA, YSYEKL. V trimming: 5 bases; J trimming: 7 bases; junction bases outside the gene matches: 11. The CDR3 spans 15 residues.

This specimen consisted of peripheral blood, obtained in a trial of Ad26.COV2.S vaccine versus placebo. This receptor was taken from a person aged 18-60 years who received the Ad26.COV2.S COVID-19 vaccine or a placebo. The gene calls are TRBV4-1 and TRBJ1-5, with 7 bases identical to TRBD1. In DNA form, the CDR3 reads TGCGCCAGCAGCACAGGGGTACTACAGGAACAGCCCCAGCATTTT. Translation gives CASSTGVLQEQPQHF.